This TCR beta chain comes out of a study of radiotherapy plus CTLA-4 blockade in lung cancer. The wider study: Across the patients, objective responses occurred in 18%, and disease control in over 25%. Overall study results and limits: Interferon-beta, together with early blood T cell clone dynamics, reportedly best predicted response. Once radiotherapy plus ipilimumab had been given, TCR clones derived from tumor expanded in blood.

Concerning this clone: Antigen specificity is unknown.

CDR1 and CDR2 (germline): LGHNA, YSLEER. The V end lost 2 bases, the J end lost 2 bases, and 5 bases lay between the germline ends. This CDR3 comprises 13 residues. Here immunoSEQ multiplex PCR was the method, and the copy in TCRdb shows in-frame clones only, minus some. The table shows about 110,000 clones, with roughly four fifths occurring only once. This chain joins TRBV4-3 and TRBJ2-3; D is unresolved. The sequence came from a human donor with non-small cell lung cancer that progressed on radiotherapy plus ipilimumab. Some clones in this sample may be carry-over from other donors' samples. Sequencing was performed on peripheral blood, taken from a patient treated with radiotherapy plus ipilimumab. CDR3 coding DNA: TGCGCCAGCAGCCAAAGCCACACAGATACGCAGTATTTT. It yields the protein CASSQSHTDTQYF.